The 27 T cell receptor beta chains presented below share a single source sample, sequenced in a study of cytomegalovirus exposure and HLA in healthy donors. Both 60 Vbeta primers and 13 Jbeta primers went into the PCR. Profiled with immunoSEQ multiplex PCR; TCRdb holds only in-frame clones, not every one. The sample consists of about 150,000 clones, more than 70% of them appearing once. Sequenced input: PBMCs. Receptor source: a woman in her 40s in good health and CMV-seropositive.

The rearrangement joins TRBV30 to TRBJ2-5, with a tentative D call TRBD1 (5 bases). The end of the DNA fits TRBJ2-7 better, so the J call may be wrong. The CDR3 contains 11 residues. The germline V gene encodes CDR1 GTSNPN and CDR2 SVGIG (reference sequence). CDR3 in DNA: TGTGCCTGGAGTTCAGGGAACGAGCAGTACTTC. Translating it yields CAWSSGNEQYF.

The gene calls are TRBV30 and TRBJ1-6; TRBD1 matches at 7 bases. Germline loops: CDR1 GTSNPN, CDR2 SVGIG (reference sequence). Trimming at V came to 2 bases and at J to 6 bases, leaving 4 bases not matched to a gene. The CDR3 extends over 14 amino acids. The CDR3 sequence is CAWSFAGGNSPLHF. The CDR3 DNA sequence: TGTGCCTGGAGTTTTGCAGGGGGTAATTCACCCCTCCACTTT.

This chain's CDR3 is CASSAYSQGDYEQYF. For the CDR3, the DNA is TGTGCCAGCAGCGCCTATTCCCAGGGGGACTACGAGCAGTACTTC. The chain employs TRBV9 and TRBJ2-7, with TRBD1 matching 7 bases. Germline V gene data show CDR1 as SGDLS and CDR2 as YYNGEE. V dropped 3 bases and J dropped 3; count of bases not matched to a gene: 9. CDR3 size: 15 residues.

This sequence joins TRBV7-8 and TRBJ1-2; D might be TRBD1 (6 bases). Germline V gives CDR1 SGHVS, CDR2 FQNEAQ. This CDR3 is 17 amino acids long. V was trimmed by 3 bases and J by 1 base, leaving 18 bases between them. CDR3 nucleotide sequence: TGTGCCAGCAGCTTGGACAGCAGGCCTCCCGTTAACTATGGCTACACCTTC. It codes for CASSLDSRPPVNYGYTF.

V is TRBV7-2 and J is TRBJ2-3; the match to TRBD2 covers 8 bases. The CDR3 covers 15 residues. Germline trimming cut 7 bases from V and 0 bases from J; bases unmatched to any gene: 6. Germline CDR1 reads SGHTA; CDR2 reads FQGNSA. CDR3 loop: CASNLAGMSTDTQYF. CDR3 coding DNA: TGTGCCAGCAACCTAGCGGGCATGAGCACAGATACGCAGTATTTT.

The chain uses TRBV15 and TRBJ1-5; D remains ambiguous. The germline gives CDR1 LNHNV, CDR2 YYDKDF (reference sequence). V was cut by 2 bases and J by 0 bases, with 14 bases left in between. There are 17 residues in the CDR3. DNA for the CDR3: TGTGCCACCAGCAGATCCCGTCCCGCTAATAGCAATCAGCCCCAGCATTTT. It codes for CATSRSRPANSNQPQHF.

In DNA form, the CDR3 reads TGTGCCAGCAGTGTGACAGGGGGGAATGAGCAGTTCTTC. Protein product: CASSVTGGNEQFF. The rearrangement uses TRBV2 and TRBJ2-1, with 9 bases matching TRBD1. V was clipped by 4 bases and J by 7 bases; unmatched bases: 2. Looked up from germline, CDR1 is SNHLY and CDR2 is FYNNEI. This CDR3 spans 13 amino acids.

The V and J genes are TRBV7-9 and TRBJ2-1; 7 positions agree with TRBD1. The CDR3 covers 13 residues. Trimming took 7 bases from V and 8 from J; bases not matched to a gene: 8. The germline gives CDR1 SEHNR, CDR2 FQNEAQ (reference sequence). Here the CDR3 DNA reads TGTGCCAGCACATTACAGGGGATTGATGAGCAGTTCTTC. The encoded protein is CASTLQGIDEQFF.

The chain has TRBV5-1 and TRBJ2-1; 13 bases line up with TRBD2. Germline CDR1 and CDR2: SGHRS and YFSETQ. Trimming cost V 0 bases and J 7 bases; bases outside gene matches: 7. CDR3 length equals 17 residues. The CDR3 protein is CASSLAGGTSGTNEQFF. The CDR3 nucleotides read TGCGCCAGCAGCTTGGCCGGGGGGACTAGCGGGACAAATGAGCAGTTCTTC.

The sample holds a few counts of this clone. The chain employs TRBV7-6 and TRBJ2-2; weak D call: TRBD2 (5 bases). This CDR3 spans 14 amino acids. Germline V lookup: CDR1 SGHVS, CDR2 FNYEAQ. V was clipped by 5 bases and J by 4 bases, with 11 bases between them. DNA of the CDR3: TGTGCCAGCAGCCGGGAAGGGAGCACCGGGGAGCTGTTTTTT. Amino acids: CASSREGSTGELFF.

V usage is TRBV28 and J usage is TRBJ2-7, with D tentatively TRBD2 (5 bases). The V end was cut by 7 bases, the J end by 2 bases, with 15 bases between. Germline V gene sequence: CDR1 MDHEN, CDR2 SYDVKM. This CDR3 comprises 14 residues. The chain's CDR3 is CASKAYSGAYEQYF. The CDR3 DNA reads TGTGCCAGCAAAGCCTACTCCGGGGCCTACGAGCAGTACTTC.

The V and J genes are TRBV6-1 and TRBJ2-6; 13 positions agree with TRBD2. Trimming at V came to 2 bases and at J to 2 bases, leaving 3 bases not matched to a gene. Looked up from germline, CDR1 is MNHNS and CDR2 is SASEGT. This CDR3 contains 18 residues. CDR3 sequence (DNA): TGTGCCAGCAGTGAAAACGGACTAGCGGGAGCTGGGGCCAACGTCCTGACTTTC. It yields the protein CASSENGLAGAGANVLTF.

The V call is TRBV5-6, the J call TRBJ2-5; TRBD2 might be the D (7 bases). The germline V gene encodes CDR1 SGHDT and CDR2 YYEEEE. Trimming pared 3 bases from V and 5 bases from J, leaving 14 bases between. The CDR3 runs to 14 residues. The CDR3 spells CASSSRGGEETQYF. CDR3 sequence (DNA): TGTGCCAGCAGCTCGAGGGGGGGAGAGGAGACCCAGTACTTC.

As to this clone: Distinct nucleotide sequences in the sample also encode this CDR3. The chain has TRBV19 and TRBJ1-5, with a possible D match to TRBD1 (5 bases). CDR3 length: 15 amino acids. In germline, CDR1 is LNHDA, CDR2 SQIVND (reference sequence). Deletions cut 3 bases from V and 0 bases from J, with 9 bases between. The CDR3: CASSMGGYSNQPQHF. The CDR3 DNA reads TGTGCCAGTAGTATGGGGGGGTATAGCAATCAGCCCCAGCATTTT.

The V call is TRBV28, the J call TRBJ1-2; no firm D call. The length of the CDR3 is 13 residues. CDR1 and CDR2 from the germline V gene are MDHEN and SYDVKM. Trimming cost V 6 bases and J 2 bases, with 10 bases left between them. CDR3: CASSDGENYGYTF. The CDR3 region has the DNA TGTGCCAGCAGCGACGGGGAGAACTATGGCTACACCTTC.

J is TRBJ2-1 and V is TRBV5-1, with D maybe TRBD2 (6 bases). Trimming took off 6 bases at V and 1 base at J, with 14 bases between the two ends. Germline loops: CDR1 SGHRS, CDR2 YFSETQ. The CDR3 extends over 15 amino acids. The CDR3 loop is CASIPTAGSYNEQFF. The CDR3 DNA sequence: TGCGCCAGCATCCCGACGGCGGGGTCCTACAATGAGCAGTTCTTC.

The chain recombines TRBV19 with TRBJ1-4; D is perhaps TRBD1 (5 bases). This CDR3 spans 18 amino acids. CDR1 and CDR2 (germline): LNHDA, SQIVND (reference sequence). The V end was cut by 0 bases, the J end by 0 bases, with 14 bases between. CDR3 protein: CASSIDRVMTATNEKLFF. CDR3 coding DNA: TGTGCCAGTAGTATAGATCGGGTTATGACAGCAACTAATGAAAAACTGTTTTTT.

The CDR3 loop is CASITGGRSQPQHF. Here the CDR3 DNA reads TGTGCCAGCATTACGGGTGGGAGGTCGCAGCCCCAGCATTTT. The J gene is TRBJ1-5, the V gene TRBV2; the D is unclear. Trimming stripped 7 bases from V and 7 bases from J, with 17 bases between. The V gene's germline CDR1 is SNHLY and CDR2 FYNNEI. This CDR3 is built from 14 residues. The full variable domain, with the rest looked up from reference TRBV2 and TRBJ1-5, is EPEVTQTPSHQVTQMGQEVILRCVPISNHLYFYWYRQILGQKVEFLVSFYNNEISEKSEIFDDQFSVERPDGSNFTLKIRSTKLEDSAMYFCASITGGRSQPQHFGDGTRLSIL.

The chain employs TRBV2 and TRBJ2-7; tentative D call: TRBD1 (5 bases). This CDR3 spans 13 amino acids. Trimming stripped 6 bases from V and 2 bases from J, with 11 bases between. Germline V gene data show CDR1 as SNHLY and CDR2 as FYNNEI. The CDR3 DNA sequence: TGTGCCAGCAGGGACACGGTGACCTACGAGCAGTACTTC. It codes for CASRDTVTYEQYF.

This CDR3 reads CASSPGLAGSDTQYF. In DNA form, the CDR3 reads TGTGCCAGCAGCCCCGGACTAGCGGGATCAGATACGCAGTATTTT. The rearrangement links TRBV27 to TRBJ2-3; TRBD2 matches 12 bases. With 6 bases clipped from V and 4 bases from J, the junction kept 5 bases outside the gene matches. Germline lookup yields CDR1 MNHEY and CDR2 SMNVEV (reference sequence). The CDR3 totals 15 residues.

The chain employs TRBV5-1 and TRBJ2-1; 13 bases are a match to TRBD2. The CDR3 is 15 residues long. The germline CDR1 and CDR2 sequences are SGHRS and YFSETQ. The junction had 8 bases not matched to a gene; V was cut back by 6 bases and J by 8 bases. The CDR3 protein is CASNRVGLAGDEQFF. In nucleotides, the CDR3 is TGCGCCAGCAATCGGGTAGGACTAGCGGGAGATGAGCAGTTCTTC.

V gene TRBV6-1 combines with J gene TRBJ1-2; 7 bases are a match to TRBD1. Germline V CDR1 and CDR2: MNHNS, SASEGT. The V gene end was trimmed by 6 bases and the J gene end by 1 base; junction bases not matched to a gene: 5. The CDR3 extends over 14 amino acids. CDR3 DNA sequence: TGTGCCAGCAGGAGGACAGGAAGTAACTATGGCTACACCTTC. Translation: CASRRTGSNYGYTF.

The table lists this clone with a count of one. The gene calls are TRBV28 and TRBJ2-2; TRBD2 matches at 10 bases. Trimming cost V 5 bases and J 3 bases; bases outside gene matches: 3. The V gene's germline CDR1 is MDHEN and CDR2 SYDVKM. The CDR3 is made up of 15 amino acids. CDR3 DNA sequence: TGTGCCAGCAGTCTAGCGGGAGTGTACACCGGGGAGCTGTTTTTT. It is translated as CASSLAGVYTGELFF.

The chain joins TRBV5-1 to TRBJ2-5, with TRBD2 as a possible D gene (6 bases). Germline V lookup: CDR1 SGHRS, CDR2 YFSETQ. Trimming shortened V by 1 base and J by 0 bases, and 13 bases separated the two germline ends. This CDR3 is built from 16 residues. The CDR3 is CASSLLAGSYQETQYF. The CDR3 bases are TGCGCCAGCAGCTTGTTGGCGGGATCCTACCAAGAGACCCAGTACTTC.

This clone was seen just once. J is TRBJ1-3 and V is TRBV19; D uncertain. This CDR3 region has 15 residues. Germline loops: CDR1 LNHDA, CDR2 SQIVND (reference sequence). V was shortened by 6 bases and J by 0 bases, with 12 bases between the two germline ends. The CDR3: CASRATGNSGNTIYF. Here the CDR3 DNA reads TGTGCCAGTAGGGCCACCGGGAACTCTGGAAACACCATATATTTT.

The chain links TRBV28 to TRBJ2-7, with TRBD2 matching over 14 bases. The CDR3 spans 16 residues. Unmatched junction bases numbered 5, after V lost 4 bases and J lost 3 bases. CDR1 and CDR2 from the germline V gene are MDHEN and SYDVKM. The CDR3 bases are TGTGCCAGCAGTTCACATGGGACTAGCGGGAGCTACGAGCAGTACTTC. Translation: CASSSHGTSGSYEQYF.

The genes are TRBV5-1 and TRBJ2-5; D possibly corresponds to TRBD2 (7 bases). The CDR3 sequence is 14 residues long. V was clipped by 6 bases and J by 4 bases, with 16 bases between them. The germline CDR1 and CDR2 sequences are SGHRS and YFSETQ. The CDR3 nucleotides are TGCGCCAGCACTAGGGGGGGAATTGGAGAGACCCAGTACTTC. Translating it yields CASTRGGIGETQYF.